Each of the 29 T cell receptor beta chains below was sequenced from the same sample in a study of graft-versus-host responses after intestinal transplantation. The antigens these receptors bind are not known. Clones were sequenced by immunoSEQ multiplex PCR, and TCRdb holds only the in-frame ones, with some missing. Of about 64,000 clones in the sample, more than 90% were seen once. The sample in question was unstimulated CD8+ T cells sorted from spleen or lymph node cells, obtained before transplant. These receptors were taken from a human donor who was the organ donor for an intestinal transplant.

The chain links TRBV4-1 to TRBJ2-3; TRBD2 might be the D (5 bases). Germline CDR1 reads MGHRA; CDR2 reads YSYEKL. The V end lost 0 bases, the J end lost 6 bases, and 10 bases lay between the germline ends. CDR3 length: 14 residues. The CDR3 here is CASSQDRGVDTQYF. Written as DNA, the CDR3 is TGCGCCAGCAGCCAAGATCGGGGTGTGGATACGCAGTATTTT.

This chain uses TRBV6-4 with TRBJ2-2, with 7 bases matching TRBD1. Trimming took 6 bases from V and 5 from J; bases not matched to a gene: 3. Germline V gene sequence: CDR1 MRHNA, CDR2 SNTAGT. The CDR3 has 13 residues. The CDR3: CASSQTGTGELFF. Here the CDR3 DNA reads TGTGCCAGCAGCCAGACAGGGACCGGGGAGCTGTTTTTT.

The chain couples TRBV13 to TRBJ2-4, with a possible D match to TRBD2 (5 bases). Germline V CDR1 and CDR2: PRHDT, FYEKMQ (reference sequence). The CDR3 is 14 amino acids. Trimming pared 5 bases from V and 8 bases from J, leaving 16 bases between. The CDR3 loop is CASSPRTGLDIQYF. The CDR3 DNA reads as TGTGCCAGCAGCCCCCGGACGGGATTGGACATTCAGTACTTC.

This sequence joins TRBV9 and TRBJ2-7; 9 bases line up with TRBD2. Trimming removed 0 bases from V and 2 bases from J; junction bases left unmatched: 3. This CDR3 is 15 amino acids long. Germline V CDR1 and CDR2: SGDLS, YYNGEE. CDR3 protein: CASSVDAGGPYEQYF. CDR3 bases: TGTGCCAGCAGCGTAGATGCGGGAGGGCCCTACGAGCAGTACTTC.

This clone was counted between two and nine times. The V and J genes are TRBV10-3 and TRBJ2-7, with 7 bases aligning to TRBD1. CDR3 size: 12 residues. J was trimmed by 0 bases and V by 11 bases; bases with no gene match: 4. Germline V gene sequence: CDR1 ENHRY, CDR2 SYGVKD. This CDR3 reads CAAGDSSYEQYF. CDR3 coding DNA: TGTGCCGCCGGGGACAGCTCCTACGAGCAGTACTTC.

This sequence joins TRBV27 and TRBJ2-1; TRBD2 matches at 8 bases. V lost 5 bases and J lost 4; bases outside the gene matches: 7. This CDR3 spans 15 amino acids. Germline V gene sequence: CDR1 MNHEY, CDR2 SMNVEV (reference sequence). CDR3 loop: CASSGVREGYNEQFF. For the CDR3, the DNA is TGTGCCAGCAGTGGGGTACGGGAGGGTTACAATGAGCAGTTCTTC.

The rearrangement uses TRBV5-6 and TRBJ1-5; D call uncertain. CDR3 length: 14 amino acids. With 0 bases removed from V and 6 bases from J, the gap between germline ends came to 10 bases. Per the germline V gene, CDR1 is SGHDT and CDR2 is YYEEEE. The CDR3 sequence is CASSLAGVAQPQHF. The DNA of the CDR3 is TGTGCCAGCAGCTTGGCCGGTGTCGCTCAGCCCCAGCATTTT.

The rearrangement links TRBV7-9 to TRBJ2-5; 9 bases map to TRBD2. The CDR3 has 18 amino acids. Per the germline V gene, CDR1 is SEHNR and CDR2 is FQNEAQ (reference sequence). V gave up 6 bases and J gave up 2 bases; unmatched junction bases: 16. The CDR3 reads CASRLDWTGTSFQETQYF. CDR3 DNA: TGTGCCAGCAGACTCGATTGGACCGGGACTAGCTTTCAAGAGACCCAGTACTTC.

The V and J genes are TRBV27 and TRBJ1-2, with 10 nucleotides matching TRBD1. After removal of 5 bases from V and 7 bases from J, the junction contained 13 bases not matched to a gene. Germline-derived CDR1 and CDR2 are MNHEY and SMNVEV (reference sequence). This CDR3 comprises 16 residues. The CDR3 spells CASSPLGGQGGRGYTF. The CDR3 bases are TGTGCCAGCAGTCCGCTCGGCGGACAGGGGGGTCGTGGCTACACCTTC.

J is TRBJ1-1 and V is TRBV2; D gene uncertain. The CDR3 contains 12 residues. Trimming stripped 6 bases from V and 3 bases from J, with 8 bases between. CDR1 SNHLY and CDR2 FYNNEI come from the germline V gene. As DNA, the CDR3 is TGTGCCAGCAGGGAGGGATACACTGAAGCTTTCTTT. This gives the protein CASREGYTEAFF. The whole variable domain, remainder taken from reference TRBV2 and TRBJ1-1, is EPEVTQTPSHQVTQMGQEVILRCVPISNHLYFYWYRQILGQKVEFLVSFYNNEISEKSEIFDDQFSVERPDGSNFTLKIRSTKLEDSAMYFCASREGYTEAFFGQGTRLTVV.

This sequence joins TRBV28 and TRBJ2-7; 8 bases fit TRBD2. The CDR3 extends over 15 amino acids. CDR1 MDHEN and CDR2 SYDVKM come from the germline V gene. Trimming took 4 bases from V and 2 from J; bases not matched to a gene: 7. The CDR3 sequence: CASSWPGLGAYEQYF. In DNA, the CDR3 is TGTGCCAGCAGTTGGCCGGGACTAGGAGCCTACGAGCAGTACTTC.

The CDR3 here is CASSAHRVWGEKLFF. The CDR3 DNA is TGTGCCAGCAGTGCCCACAGGGTATGGGGTGAAAAACTGTTTTTT. The chain combines TRBV28 with TRBJ1-4, with a tentative D call TRBD1 (6 bases). CDR1 is MDHEN, CDR2 SYDVKM, per germline. V lost 5 bases to trimming and J lost 7 bases, with 17 bases between them. This CDR3 is built from 15 residues.

The chain recombines TRBV7-9 with TRBJ2-1; D may be TRBD2 (5 bases). Germline CDR1 is SEHNR and CDR2 is FQNEAQ (reference sequence). The germline V and J ends were trimmed by 6 bases and 6 bases, with 9 bases remaining between them. This CDR3 is built from 12 residues. CDR3 nucleotide sequence: TGTGCCAGCAGGCCGACTATCAATGAGCAGTTCTTC. Translation: CASRPTINEQFF. Together with reference TRBV7-9 and TRBJ2-1, the CDR3 gives the full variable domain: DTGVSQNPRHKITKRGQNVTFRCDPISEHNRLYWYRQTLGQGPEFLTYFQNEAQLEKSRLLSDRFSAERPKGSFSTLEIQRTEQGDSAMYLCASRPTINEQFFGPGTRLTVL.

This sequence joins TRBV7-3 and TRBJ2-7; unclear D gene. The CDR3 is 12 amino acids. Germline CDR1 is SGHTA and CDR2 is FQGTGA. V was trimmed by 6 bases and J by 4 bases, leaving 10 bases between them. The CDR3 DNA reads as TGTGCCAGCAGGTCGACTTCATACGAGCAGTACTTC. It is translated as CASRSTSYEQYF.

The chain is built from TRBV2 and TRBJ2-5, with D perhaps matching TRBD2 (6 bases). V was clipped by 8 bases and J by 5 bases, with 15 bases between them. The CDR3 has 13 residues. Looked up from germline, CDR1 is SNHLY and CDR2 is FYNNEI. The CDR3 sequence: CASRPWGVETQYF. The CDR3 coding sequence is TGTGCCAGCCGCCCCTGGGGGGTTGAGACCCAGTACTTC.

The chain combines TRBV28 with TRBJ2-7; possible D gene TRBD1, 5 bases. Trimming left V 6 bases short and J 0 bases short, with 18 bases between. This CDR3 contains 16 residues. Germline-derived CDR1 and CDR2 are MDHEN and SYDVKM. CDR3 protein: CASSLQGAALSYEQYF. The DNA of the CDR3 is TGTGCCAGCAGCCTCCAAGGGGCGGCCCTCTCCTACGAGCAGTACTTC.

V is TRBV19 and J is TRBJ2-7, with 14 positions matching TRBD2. The CDR3 has 18 residues. The germline CDR1 and CDR2 sequences are LNHDA and SQIVND (reference sequence). Trimming took 5 bases from V and 3 from J; bases not matched to a gene: 12. This CDR3 is CASSLTGLAGDFGYEQYF. DNA of the CDR3: TGTGCCAGTAGTTTAACGGGACTAGCGGGAGATTTTGGCTACGAGCAGTACTTC.

This chain uses TRBV4-3 with TRBJ2-7; 9 bases align to TRBD1. The CDR3 runs to 16 residues. J lost 1 base, V lost 0 bases, and 4 bases had no gene match. CDR1 and CDR2 from the germline V gene are LGHNA and YSLEER. The CDR3 bases are TGCGCCAGCAGCCAAGAATGGGGGACAGGGTCCTACGAGCAGTACTTC. Protein: CASSQEWGTGSYEQYF.

This chain uses TRBV7-3 with TRBJ2-1; 8 positions agree with TRBD2. J gave up 4 bases and V 3 bases, and 5 bases lay outside the gene matches. The CDR3 extends over 15 amino acids. From germline, CDR1 is SGHTA and CDR2 FQGTGA. CDR3 sequence: CASSLSAGEYNEQFF. DNA for the CDR3: TGTGCCAGCAGCTTGTCAGCGGGAGAGTACAATGAGCAGTTCTTC.

The V call is TRBV11-1, the J call TRBJ1-1; tentatively, D is TRBD1 (5 bases). CDR1 and CDR2 (germline): SGHAT, FQDESV (reference sequence). The germline V and J ends were trimmed by 3 bases and 4 bases, with 9 bases remaining between them. The CDR3 contains 13 residues. The CDR3, as DNA: TGTGCCAGCAGCTTCGACGGGGGCACTGAAGCTTTCTTT. This translates into CASSFDGGTEAFF.

The chain combines TRBV9 with TRBJ1-1; 7 nucleotides line up with TRBD1. The CDR3 consists of 14 residues. V shed 3 bases, J shed 1 base, and the junction held 3 bases outside the gene matches. The germline V gene encodes CDR1 SGDLS and CDR2 YYNGEE. The CDR3 sequence is CASSGGQTNTEAFF. Here the CDR3 DNA reads TGTGCCAGCAGCGGGGGACAGACGAACACTGAAGCTTTCTTT.

The chain uses TRBV18 and TRBJ2-3; 7 positions agree with TRBD1. CDR3 length: 15 amino acids. J was trimmed by 4 bases and V by 3 bases; bases with no gene match: 7. Germline V lookup: CDR1 KGHSH, CDR2 LQKENI. CDR3: CASSPSGQGADTQYF. As DNA, the CDR3 is TGTGCCAGCTCACCCTCAGGCCAGGGGGCAGATACGCAGTATTTT.

The rearrangement uses TRBV27 and TRBJ1-5, with D tentatively TRBD1 (5 bases). Germline V gene data show CDR1 as MNHEY and CDR2 as SMNVEV (reference sequence). CDR3 length: 15 residues. The V and J ends lost 7 bases and 2 bases respectively, with 15 bases between them. The CDR3 DNA sequence: TGTGCCAGCAATTCCGGGCAGGGCGGCAATCAGCCCCAGCATTTT. Translating gives CASNSGQGGNQPQHF.

The chain employs TRBV5-6 and TRBJ2-5; D is undetermined. This CDR3 has 13 residues. Germline lookup yields CDR1 SGHDT and CDR2 YYEEEE. V was pared by 1 base and J by 1 base, with 5 bases between. In DNA, the CDR3 is TGTGCCAGCAGCTTGTCCAGCCAAGAGACCCAGTACTTC. As protein: CASSLSSQETQYF.

The chain employs TRBV15 and TRBJ2-5; possibly TRBD1 for D (7 bases). There are 13 residues in the CDR3. Between the trimmed V and J ends, which lost 9 bases and 5 bases, there was a span of 16 bases. The germline gives CDR1 LNHNV, CDR2 YYDKDF (reference sequence). DNA of the CDR3: TGTGCCACTAGTACAGGGGAGGTCGAGACCCAGTACTTC. It translates to CATSTGEVETQYF.

The chain combines TRBV7-8 with TRBJ2-1, with 14 bases matching TRBD2. This CDR3 comprises 15 residues. V shed 5 bases, J shed 7 bases, and the junction held 4 bases outside the gene matches. Germline-derived CDR1 and CDR2 are SGHVS and FQNEAQ. CDR3 nucleotide sequence: TGTGCCAGCAGCCCCGGACTAGCGGGAGGTAATGAGCAGTTCTTC. The encoded protein is CASSPGLAGGNEQFF.

In nucleotides, the CDR3 is TGTGCCAGCAGCCCTACGGGATCTCGTCAGGGGAACTATGGCTACACCTTC. As protein: CASSPTGSRQGNYGYTF. The rearrangement joins TRBV9 to TRBJ1-2; D is possibly TRBD1 (6 bases). The germline V gene encodes CDR1 SGDLS and CDR2 YYNGEE. CDR3 size: 17 residues. Trimming took 4 bases from V and 2 from J, leaving 21 bases between them. Filled out from reference TRBV9 and TRBJ1-2, the complete variable domain reads DSGVTQTPKHLITATGQRVTLRCSPRSGDLSVYWYQQSLDQGLQFLIQYYNGEERAKGNILERFSAQQFPDLHSELNLSSLELGDSALYFCASSPTGSRQGNYGYTFGSGTRLTVV.

V and J are TRBV6-5 and TRBJ1-1; weak D call: TRBD1 (6 bases). Trimming stripped 5 bases from V and 1 base from J, with 11 bases between. Germline V gene sequence: CDR1 MNHEY, CDR2 SVGAGI. The CDR3 runs to 14 residues. In nucleotides, the CDR3 is TGTGCCAGCAGTGAGGACAGACCGAACACTGAAGCTTTCTTT. Amino acids: CASSEDRPNTEAFF.

J is TRBJ2-1 and V is TRBV7-9; D perhaps matches TRBD2 (6 bases). In germline, CDR1 is SEHNR, CDR2 FQNEAQ (reference sequence). The CDR3 sequence is 17 residues long. Trimming pared 5 bases from V and 6 bases from J, leaving 23 bases between. The CDR3 DNA sequence: TGTGCCAGCAGCCGGGTGGGGCGGGATGCTTACGCCAATGAGCAGTTCTTC. Protein sequence: CASSRVGRDAYANEQFF.